This record looks at one T cell receptor beta chain sequence and its context. This record belongs to a study of blood T cell repertoires in COVID-19. As for the study in general: Collection of acute and convalescent COVID-19 samples took place in the United States, Italy and Spain. From T cells, B-cell-depleted T cells, or PBMCs came the material, which was cDNA or gDNA.

The CDR3 covers 20 residues. The germline CDR1 and CDR2 sequences are SNHLY and FYNNEI. Trimming cost V 2 bases and J 0 bases; bases outside gene matches: 16. Authors' methods: Counts of nucleated cells, estimated from reference gene primer amplification, were obtained. Assay used: immunoSEQ multiplex PCR; TCRdb lists only in-frame clones, some missing. That table is the source of V, J and clone size, and D and trimming were worked out from the DNA. The table includes a few hundred thousand clones, roughly 86% detected once. Sequencing input: peripheral blood. V usage is TRBV2 and J usage is TRBJ2-5; 9 bases are shared with TRBD2. The sequence derives from a man aged 35-49 years who had recovered from COVID-19. CDR3 protein: CASSESRASGMGFHQETQYF. CDR3 coding DNA: TGTGCCAGCAGTGAAAGTCGTGCTAGCGGGATGGGGTTTCACCAAGAGACCCAGTACTTC.